The next 13 T cell receptor beta chains were all read from a single sample in a study of T cells in Graves' hyperthyroidism and ophthalmopathy. Researchers took RNA transcripts and amplified the TCR beta CDR3 regions from them. Carried out on the TCR CDR3, a first-round RT-PCR used the HTBI primer set. TCRdb re-called the multiplex PCR reads with MiXCR, one entry per CDR3 protein. The data show 500,000 to 800,000 distinct CDR3 sequences, nearly 45% seen once. Sequencing was carried out using peripheral blood or thyroid tissue (not recorded which). Receptor source: an adult man with Graves' disease, either hyperthyroidism or ophthalmopathy (not recorded which).

Of note for this clonotype: With a much larger clone just one base away, this may be a read error. The CDR3 sequence: CATSASKRGGGNQPQHF. The CDR3 coding sequence is TGTGCCACCAGTGCCTCGAAGAGGGGGGGAGGCAATCAGCCCCAGCATTTT. The V and J genes are TRBV24-1 and TRBJ1-5; D might be TRBD1 (6 bases). Per the germline V gene, CDR1 is KGHDR and CDR2 is SFDVKD. V was cut by 5 bases and J by 2 bases, with 18 bases left in between. The CDR3 loop spans 17 amino acids.

The chain has TRBV20-1 and TRBJ1-5; no firm D call. V was shortened by 3 bases and J by 0 bases, with 9 bases between the two germline ends. Germline values: CDR1 DFQATT, CDR2 SNEGSKA (reference sequence). CDR3 size: 14 residues. CDR3 nucleotides: TGCAGTGCTAGTACCACCAATAGCAATCAGCCCCAGCATTTT. Its translation: CSASTTNSNQPQHF.

A word on this clonotype: Here the CDR3 omits its conserved ending phenylalanine or tryptophan, so a read error is the likely source. The V and J genes are TRBV7-7 and TRBJ2-5; 9 bases agree with TRBD2. CDR3 size: 13 residues. The germline V gene encodes CDR1 SSHAT and CDR2 FNYEAQ (reference sequence). Here the CDR3 DNA reads TGTGCTAGCAGCACAGCGGGGGGAGAGACCCAGTACCTC. It yields the protein CASSTAGGETQYL.

The chain has TRBV10-3 and TRBJ1-6; 11 bases align to TRBD1. Trimming removed 1 base from V and 10 bases from J; junction bases left unmatched: 6. Per germline, CDR1 ENHRY and CDR2 SYGVKD. This CDR3 comprises 16 residues. CDR3 in DNA: TGTGCCATCAGTGAGTTTGGGACAGGGGGACGATCACCCCTCCACTTT. Encoded protein: CAISEFGTGGRSPLHF.

This clonotype was seen many times. Here the CDR3 DNA reads TGTGCCAGCAGCTTCATAGGACTTGATGGCTACACCTTC. Encoded protein: CASSFIGLDGYTF. This sequence joins TRBV7-9 and TRBJ1-2; D unresolved. CDR1 SEHNR and CDR2 FQNEAQ come from the germline V gene (reference sequence). The V and J ends lost 3 bases and 6 bases respectively, with 11 bases between them. The CDR3 sequence is 13 residues long.

The chain uses TRBV7-8 and TRBJ2-5, with D perhaps given as TRBD1 or TRBD2 (7 bases each). This CDR3 spans 15 amino acids. Germline values: CDR1 SGHVS, CDR2 FQNEAQ. V was shortened by 5 bases and J by 9 bases, with 22 bases between the two germline ends. The CDR3 protein is CASSQAGQPQEAQYF. CDR3 DNA sequence: TGTGCCAGCAGCCAAGCGGGACAGCCTCAGGAGGCCCAGTACTTC.

The chain recombines TRBV29-1 with TRBJ1-1; 8 nucleotides line up with TRBD1. This CDR3 is built from 13 residues. Per germline, CDR1 SQVTM and CDR2 ANQGSEA. V shed 6 bases and J 2 bases; nucleotides not matched to a gene: 5. CDR3 nucleotide sequence: TGCAGCGTACAGGGGGATGGAAACACTGAAGCTTTCTTT. Translated, it gives CSVQGDGNTEAFF.

The chain combines TRBV7-9 with TRBJ1-4, with 8 bases aligning to TRBD1. Per germline, CDR1 SEHNR and CDR2 FQNEAQ (reference sequence). The CDR3 is made up of 15 amino acids. V was clipped by 5 bases and J by 11 bases; unmatched bases: 13. Here the CDR3 reads CASSRAGQGLEKLFF. CDR3 nucleotides: TGTGCCAGCAGCCGTGCCGGACAGGGATTGGAGAAACTGTTTTTT. Using reference TRBV7-9 and TRBJ1-4 for the parts outside the CDR3, the full variable domain is DTGVSQNPRHKITKRGQNVTFRCDPISEHNRLYWYRQTLGQGPEFLTYFQNEAQLEKSRLLSDRFSAERPKGSFSTLEIQRTEQGDSAMYLCASSRAGQGLEKLFFGSGTQLSVL.

The V gene is TRBV10-3, the J gene TRBJ1-3; a possible D gene is TRBD1 (6 bases). The germline CDR1 and CDR2 sequences are ENHRY and SYGVKD. CDR3 length: 14 amino acids. Trimming left V 6 bases short and J 0 bases short, with 9 bases between. CDR3 in amino acids: CAISLTGSGNTIYF. DNA for the CDR3: TGTGCCATCAGCCTGACAGGCTCTGGAAACACCATATATTTT.

This chain joins TRBV9 and TRBJ1-2; TRBD1 might be the D (5 bases). The CDR3 has 13 residues. The V end lost 5 bases, the J end lost 8 bases, and 16 bases lay between the germline ends. Germline CDR1 is SGDLS and CDR2 is YYNGEE. CDR3 sequence: CASRLEGLRGYTF. DNA for the CDR3: TGTGCCAGCAGACTAGAGGGACTTCGGGGCTACACCTTC. The variable domain in full, completed from reference TRBV9 and TRBJ1-2, reads DSGVTQTPKHLITATGQRVTLRCSPRSGDLSVYWYQQSLDQGLQFLIQYYNGEERAKGNILERFSAQQFPDLHSELNLSSLELGDSALYFCASRLEGLRGYTFGSGTRLTVV.

There are a few counts of this clonotype. The chain links TRBV6-5 to TRBJ2-5; maybe TRBD2 (6 bases). V was trimmed by 4 bases and J by 2 bases, leaving 11 bases between them. CDR1 is MNHEY, CDR2 SVGAGI, per germline. The CDR3 has 14 amino acids. Here the CDR3 reads CASSSPREQETQYF. The DNA of the CDR3 is TGTGCCAGCAGTTCCCCACGGGAGCAAGAGACCCAGTACTTC.

This chain connects TRBV20-1 to TRBJ2-7; perhaps TRBD1 as D (6 bases). V dropped 4 bases and J dropped 0 bases, with 22 bases sitting between them. Per germline, CDR1 DFQATT and CDR2 SNEGSKA (reference sequence). CDR3 length: 17 amino acids. This CDR3 is CSATGGMTSHVSYEQYF. CDR3 bases: TGCAGTGCTACTGGGGGCATGACCAGCCACGTCTCCTACGAGCAGTACTTC.

This clonotype was seen a handful of times. V usage is TRBV5-1 and J usage is TRBJ1-1; 8 nucleotides align to TRBD1. The CDR3 is 17 residues long. Germline loops: CDR1 SGHRS, CDR2 YFSETQ. The J segment lost 7 bases and the V segment lost 0 bases, leaving 14 bases of the junction unmatched. The CDR3 DNA is TGCGCCAGCAGCTTGGTGGGACAGGCCTTCAAGAATATTGAAGCTTTCTTT. This codes for CASSLVGQAFKNIEAFF.